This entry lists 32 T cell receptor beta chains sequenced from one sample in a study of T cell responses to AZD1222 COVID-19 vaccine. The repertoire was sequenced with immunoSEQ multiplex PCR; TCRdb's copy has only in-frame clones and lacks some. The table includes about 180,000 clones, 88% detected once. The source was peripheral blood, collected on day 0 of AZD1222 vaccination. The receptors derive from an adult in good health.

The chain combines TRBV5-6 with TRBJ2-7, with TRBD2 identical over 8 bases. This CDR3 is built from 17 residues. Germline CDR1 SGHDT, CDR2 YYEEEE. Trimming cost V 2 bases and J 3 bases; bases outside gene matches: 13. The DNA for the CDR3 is TGTGCCAGCAGCTTCCGGACTAGCAGCGCTCGGAACTACGAGCAGTACTTC. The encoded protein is CASSFRTSSARNYEQYF.

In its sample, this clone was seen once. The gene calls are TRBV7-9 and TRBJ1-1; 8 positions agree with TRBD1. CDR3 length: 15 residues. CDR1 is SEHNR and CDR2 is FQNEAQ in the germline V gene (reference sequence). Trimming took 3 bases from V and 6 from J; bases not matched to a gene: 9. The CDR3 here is CASSFTGTGISEAFF. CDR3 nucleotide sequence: TGTGCCAGCAGCTTCACCGGGACAGGAATCTCTGAAGCTTTCTTT. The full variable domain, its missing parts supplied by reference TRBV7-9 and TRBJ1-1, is DTGVSQNPRHKITKRGQNVTFRCDPISEHNRLYWYRQTLGQGPEFLTYFQNEAQLEKSRLLSDRFSAERPKGSFSTLEIQRTEQGDSAMYLCASSFTGTGISEAFFGQGTRLTVV.

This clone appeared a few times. The CDR3, as DNA: TGTGCCAGCAGTTTATTAGGGGGTACGCAGTATTTT. Protein: CASSLLGGTQYF. The chain joins TRBV27 to TRBJ2-3; possible D gene TRBD1, 6 bases. The CDR3 spans 12 residues. Germline V gene data show CDR1 as MNHEY and CDR2 as SMNVEV (reference sequence). The V end was cut by 1 base, the J end by 8 bases, with 7 bases between.

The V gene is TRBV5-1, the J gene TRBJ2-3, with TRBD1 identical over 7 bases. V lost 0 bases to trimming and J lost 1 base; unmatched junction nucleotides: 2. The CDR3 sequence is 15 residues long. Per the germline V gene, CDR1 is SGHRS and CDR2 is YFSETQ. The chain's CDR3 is CASSLEGQRTDTQYF. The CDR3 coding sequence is TGCGCCAGCAGCTTGGAGGGACAGCGCACAGATACGCAGTATTTT.

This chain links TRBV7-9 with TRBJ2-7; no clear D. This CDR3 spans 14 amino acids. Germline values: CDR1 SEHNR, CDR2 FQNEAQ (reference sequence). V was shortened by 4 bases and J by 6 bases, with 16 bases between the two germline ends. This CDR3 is CASSYLVPSSEQYF. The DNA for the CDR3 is TGTGCCAGCAGCTACCTCGTGCCCAGCAGCGAGCAGTACTTC.

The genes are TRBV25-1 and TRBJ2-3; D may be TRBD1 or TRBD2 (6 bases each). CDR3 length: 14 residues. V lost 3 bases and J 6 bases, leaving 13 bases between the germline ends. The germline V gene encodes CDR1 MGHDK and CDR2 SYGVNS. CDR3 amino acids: CASSELQGGDTQYF. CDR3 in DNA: TGTGCCAGCAGTGAGTTACAGGGAGGCGATACGCAGTATTTT.

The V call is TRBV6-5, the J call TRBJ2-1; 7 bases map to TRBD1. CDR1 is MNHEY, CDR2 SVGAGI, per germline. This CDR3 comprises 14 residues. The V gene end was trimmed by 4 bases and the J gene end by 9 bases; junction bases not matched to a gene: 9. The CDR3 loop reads CASSSTTGLGEQFF. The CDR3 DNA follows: TGTGCCAGCAGTTCAACGACAGGGTTGGGTGAGCAGTTCTTC.

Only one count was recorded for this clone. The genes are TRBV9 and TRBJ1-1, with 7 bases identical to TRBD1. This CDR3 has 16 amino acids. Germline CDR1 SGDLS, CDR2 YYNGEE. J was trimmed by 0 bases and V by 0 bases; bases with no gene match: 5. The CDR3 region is CASSVGFGTVNTEAFF. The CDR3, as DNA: TGTGCCAGCAGCGTAGGTTTCGGGACAGTGAACACTGAAGCTTTCTTT.

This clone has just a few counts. CDR3 DNA sequence: TGCGCCAGCAGCCAAGTTCGAGGGGAGGCGAATGAAAAACTGTTTTTT. As protein: CASSQVRGEANEKLFF. The chain employs TRBV4-1 and TRBJ1-4, with D perhaps matching TRBD1 (5 bases). The CDR3 covers 16 residues. The germline CDR1 and CDR2 sequences are MGHRA and YSYEKL. The V gene lost 1 base and the J gene lost 5 bases, with 14 bases spanning the gap.

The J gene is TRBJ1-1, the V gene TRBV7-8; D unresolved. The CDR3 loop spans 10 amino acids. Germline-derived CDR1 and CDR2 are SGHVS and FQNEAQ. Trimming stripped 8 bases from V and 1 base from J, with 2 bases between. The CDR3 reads CASGNTEAFF. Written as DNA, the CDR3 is TGTGCCAGCGGGAACACTGAAGCTTTCTTT.

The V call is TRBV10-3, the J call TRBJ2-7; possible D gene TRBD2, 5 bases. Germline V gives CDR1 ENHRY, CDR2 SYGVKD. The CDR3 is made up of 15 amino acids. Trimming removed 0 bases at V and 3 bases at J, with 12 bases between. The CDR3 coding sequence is TGTGCCATCAGTGAGTCTGCGGGTGTTGACTACGAGCAGTACTTC. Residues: CAISESAGVDYEQYF.

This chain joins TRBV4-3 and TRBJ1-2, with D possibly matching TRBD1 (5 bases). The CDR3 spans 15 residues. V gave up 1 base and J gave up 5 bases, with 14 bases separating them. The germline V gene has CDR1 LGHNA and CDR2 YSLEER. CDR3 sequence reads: CASSQVGRVRYGYTF. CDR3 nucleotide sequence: TGCGCCAGCAGCCAAGTAGGCAGGGTGAGGTATGGCTACACCTTC.

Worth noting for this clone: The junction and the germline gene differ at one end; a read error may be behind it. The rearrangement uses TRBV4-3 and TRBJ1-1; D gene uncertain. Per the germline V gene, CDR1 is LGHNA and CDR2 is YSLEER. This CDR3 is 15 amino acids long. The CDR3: CASSQDGYVNTEAFF. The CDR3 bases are TGCGCCAGCAGTCAAGACGGGTACGTGAACACTGAAGCTTTCTTT.

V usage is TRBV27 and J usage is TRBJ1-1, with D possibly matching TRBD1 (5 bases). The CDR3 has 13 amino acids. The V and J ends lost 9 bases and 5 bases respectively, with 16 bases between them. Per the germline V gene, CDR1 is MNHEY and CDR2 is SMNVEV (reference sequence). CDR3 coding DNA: TGTGCCAGTTCGAGGGAGGGGACTACTGAAGCTTTCTTT. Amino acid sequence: CASSREGTTEAFF.

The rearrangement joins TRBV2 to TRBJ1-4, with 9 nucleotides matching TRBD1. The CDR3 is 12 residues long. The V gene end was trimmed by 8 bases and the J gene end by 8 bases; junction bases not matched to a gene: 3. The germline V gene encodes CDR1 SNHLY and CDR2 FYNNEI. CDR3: CASGQGREKLFF. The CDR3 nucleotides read TGTGCCAGCGGACAGGGGAGGGAAAAACTGTTTTTT.

The CDR3, as DNA: TGCGCCAGCAGCTTGGACAGGGGGAATTCACCCCTCCACTTT. Its translation: CASSLDRGNSPLHF. The V call is TRBV5-1, the J call TRBJ1-6, with 8 bases aligning to TRBD1. This CDR3 contains 14 residues. The germline CDR1 and CDR2 sequences are SGHRS and YFSETQ. Unmatched junction bases numbered 0, after V lost 0 bases and J lost 7 bases.

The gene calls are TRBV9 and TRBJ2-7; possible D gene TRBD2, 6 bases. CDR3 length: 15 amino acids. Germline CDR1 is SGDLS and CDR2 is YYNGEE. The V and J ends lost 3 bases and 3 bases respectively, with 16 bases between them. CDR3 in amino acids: CASSASDGSDYEQYF. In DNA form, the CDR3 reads TGTGCCAGCAGCGCATCGGACGGGAGTGACTACGAGCAGTACTTC.

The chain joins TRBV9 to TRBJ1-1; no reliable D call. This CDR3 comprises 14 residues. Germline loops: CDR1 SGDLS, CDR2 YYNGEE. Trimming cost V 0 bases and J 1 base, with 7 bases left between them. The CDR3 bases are TGTGCCAGCAGCGTAGAGGCCCAGAACACTGAAGCTTTCTTT. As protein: CASSVEAQNTEAFF.

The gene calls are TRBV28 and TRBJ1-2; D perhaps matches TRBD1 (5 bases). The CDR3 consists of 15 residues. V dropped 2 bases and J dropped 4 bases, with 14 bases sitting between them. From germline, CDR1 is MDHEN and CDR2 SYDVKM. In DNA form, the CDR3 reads TGTGCCAGCAGTTTACCTACTACGGGGGTCTATGGCTACACCTTC. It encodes CASSLPTTGVYGYTF.

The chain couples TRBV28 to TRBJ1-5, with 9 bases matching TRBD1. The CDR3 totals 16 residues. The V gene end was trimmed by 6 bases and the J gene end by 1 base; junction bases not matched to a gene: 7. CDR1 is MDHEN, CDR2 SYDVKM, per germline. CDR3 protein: CASRHRGRGSNQPQHF. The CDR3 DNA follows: TGTGCCAGCAGGCACAGGGGGCGCGGAAGCAATCAGCCCCAGCATTTT.

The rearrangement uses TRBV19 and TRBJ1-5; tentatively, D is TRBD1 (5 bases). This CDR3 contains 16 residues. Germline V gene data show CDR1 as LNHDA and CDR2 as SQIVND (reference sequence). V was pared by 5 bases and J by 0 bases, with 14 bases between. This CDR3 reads CASSAGWGFSNQPQHF. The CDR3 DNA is TGTGCCAGTAGTGCAGGATGGGGGTTTAGCAATCAGCCCCAGCATTTT. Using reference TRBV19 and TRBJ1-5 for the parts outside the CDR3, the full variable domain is DGGITQSPKYLFRKEGQNVTLSCEQNLNHDAMYWYRQDPGQGLRLIYYSQIVNDFQKGDIAEGYSVSREKKESFPLTVTSAQKNPTAFYLCASSAGWGFSNQPQHFGDGTRLSIL.

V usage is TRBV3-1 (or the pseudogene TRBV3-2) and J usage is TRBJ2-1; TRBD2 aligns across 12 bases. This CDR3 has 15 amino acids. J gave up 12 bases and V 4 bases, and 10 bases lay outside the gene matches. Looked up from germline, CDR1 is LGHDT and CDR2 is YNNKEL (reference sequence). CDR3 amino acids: CASSLGLAGLLWQFF. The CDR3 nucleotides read TGTGCCAGCAGCCTCGGACTAGCGGGGTTGCTTTGGCAGTTCTTC.

The CDR3 DNA reads as TGTGCCAGCAGTATCTTCGGGAGGCAGGGAGGGACTGGCTACACCTTC. It codes for CASSIFGRQGGTGYTF. The chain joins TRBV5-4 to TRBJ1-2; possible D gene TRBD1, 5 bases. The CDR3 consists of 16 residues. Trimming shortened V by 5 bases and J by 7 bases, and 24 bases separated the two germline ends. Germline assignment: CDR1 SGHNT and CDR2 YYREEE (reference sequence).

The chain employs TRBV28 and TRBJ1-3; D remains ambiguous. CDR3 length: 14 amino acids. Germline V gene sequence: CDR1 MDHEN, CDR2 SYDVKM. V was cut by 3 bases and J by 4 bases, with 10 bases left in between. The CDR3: CASSFNGNGNTIYF. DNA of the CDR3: TGTGCCAGCAGTTTTAACGGGAACGGAAACACCATATATTTT.

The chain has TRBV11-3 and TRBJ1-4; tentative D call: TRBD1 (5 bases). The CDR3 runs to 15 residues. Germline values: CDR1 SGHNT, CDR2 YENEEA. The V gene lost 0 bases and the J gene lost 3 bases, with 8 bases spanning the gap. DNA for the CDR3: TGTGCCAGCAGCTTAGATCGGGGGTCTAATGAAAAACTGTTTTTT. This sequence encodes CASSLDRGSNEKLFF.

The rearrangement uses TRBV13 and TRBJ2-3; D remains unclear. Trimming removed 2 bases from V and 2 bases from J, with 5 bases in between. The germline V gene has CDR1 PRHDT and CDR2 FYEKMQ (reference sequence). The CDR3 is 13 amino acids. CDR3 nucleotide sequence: TGTGCCAGCAGCTTACTTTCCACAGATACGCAGTATTTT. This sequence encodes CASSLLSTDTQYF.

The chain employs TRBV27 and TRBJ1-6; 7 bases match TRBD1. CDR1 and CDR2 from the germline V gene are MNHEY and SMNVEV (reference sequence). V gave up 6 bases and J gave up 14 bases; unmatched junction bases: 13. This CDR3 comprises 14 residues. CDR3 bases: TGTGCCAGCAGGGGGGACAGTTTTGGGAGGGCCCTCCACTTT. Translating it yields CASRGDSFGRALHF.

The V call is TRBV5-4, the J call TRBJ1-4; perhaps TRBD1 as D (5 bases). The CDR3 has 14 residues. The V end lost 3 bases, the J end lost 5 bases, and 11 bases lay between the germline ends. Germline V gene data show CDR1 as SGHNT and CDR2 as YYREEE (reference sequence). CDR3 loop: CASSSPGSNEKLFF. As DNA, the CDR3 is TGTGCCAGCAGCTCCCCAGGGTCAAATGAAAAACTGTTTTTT.

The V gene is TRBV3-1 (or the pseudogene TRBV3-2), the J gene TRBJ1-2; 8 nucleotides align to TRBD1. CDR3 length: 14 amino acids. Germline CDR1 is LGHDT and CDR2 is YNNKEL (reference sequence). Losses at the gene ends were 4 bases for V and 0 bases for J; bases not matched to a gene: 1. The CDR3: CASSRTGPNYGYTF. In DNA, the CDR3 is TGTGCCAGCAGCCGGACAGGGCCTAACTATGGCTACACCTTC.

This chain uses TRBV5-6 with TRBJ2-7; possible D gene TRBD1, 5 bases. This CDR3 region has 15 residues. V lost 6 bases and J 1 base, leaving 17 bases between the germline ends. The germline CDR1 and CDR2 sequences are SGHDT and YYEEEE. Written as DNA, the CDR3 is TGTGCCAGCACCAAGGGGTGGGGTGCATCCTACGAGCAGTACTTC. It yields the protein CASTKGWGASYEQYF.

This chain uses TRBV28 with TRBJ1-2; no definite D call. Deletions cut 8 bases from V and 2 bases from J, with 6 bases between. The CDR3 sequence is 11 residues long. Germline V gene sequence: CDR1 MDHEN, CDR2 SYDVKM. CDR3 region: CASGSNYGYTF. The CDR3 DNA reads TGTGCCAGCGGGAGCAACTATGGCTACACCTTC.

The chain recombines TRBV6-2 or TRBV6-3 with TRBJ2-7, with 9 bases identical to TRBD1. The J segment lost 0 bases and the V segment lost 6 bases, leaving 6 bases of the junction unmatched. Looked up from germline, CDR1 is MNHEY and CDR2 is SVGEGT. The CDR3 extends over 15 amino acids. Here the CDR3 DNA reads TGTGCCAGCAGCCGAACAGGGGGCTACTCCTACGAGCAGTACTTC. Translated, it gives CASSRTGGYSYEQYF.